One and the same sample provided the 23 T cell receptor beta chains below, sequenced in a study of vaccination and CD4 T cells after COVID-19. Cultured CD4+ T cell DNA was sequenced using the Oncomine TCR Beta short-read assay. Each CDR3 protein gets one entry after TCRdb re-called the PCR reads with MiXCR. The table has about 14,000 distinct CDR3 sequences, 55% to 70% seen once. The treatment is: roughly nine-day PBMC culture with coronavirus spike peptide pools or control peptides (ViraFEST assay). Their antigen targets remain unknown. The specimen sequenced was CD4+ T cells from blood, cultured in vitro. These receptors originate from a human donor who had recovered from COVID-19.

The chain combines TRBV27 with TRBJ1-2, with D maybe TRBD1 (5 bases). V lost 5 bases, J lost 8 bases, and 21 bases lay in between. Germline CDR1 and CDR2: MNHEY and SMNVEV (reference sequence). The CDR3 contains 15 residues. CDR3 loop: CASSPSTGTVYGYTF. The DNA of the CDR3 is TGTGCCAGCAGTCCATCCACCGGGACGGTATACGGCTACACCTTC.

The chain is built from TRBV20-1 and TRBJ2-7; maybe TRBD2 (5 bases). The CDR3 spans 16 residues. The germline V gene encodes CDR1 DFQATT and CDR2 SNEGSKA (reference sequence). Deletions cut 6 bases from V and 7 bases from J, with 28 bases between. CDR3 protein: CSAQLITPGASGEQYF. The CDR3 nucleotides are TGCAGTGCCCAGTTGATTACTCCGGGCGCTTCGGGGGAGCAGTACTTC.

The table lists this clonotype with a few counts. The chain combines TRBV12-3 or TRBV12-4 with TRBJ2-2, with D perhaps TRBD1 or TRBD2 (7 bases each). Trimming cost V 7 bases and J 1 base, with 16 bases left between them. The length of the CDR3 is 16 residues. CDR3 amino acids: CASNPQGGRNTGELFF. As DNA, the CDR3 is TGTGCCAGCAATCCCCAGGGGGGGCGGAACACCGGGGAGCTGTTTTTT.

This clonotype was seen a few times. The chain has TRBV27 and TRBJ1-2; possibly TRBD1 for D (6 bases). Germline CDR1 and CDR2: MNHEY and SMNVEV (reference sequence). V gave up 10 bases and J gave up 3 bases, with 12 bases separating them. This CDR3 has 12 residues. This chain's CDR3 is CATGADHYGYTF. CDR3 coding DNA: TGTGCCACGGGGGCAGACCACTATGGCTACACCTTC.

The rearrangement uses TRBV12-3 or TRBV12-4 and TRBJ1-1; possible D gene TRBD1, 6 bases. V lost 8 bases and J lost 10, with 23 bases in between. The CDR3 totals 14 residues. The DNA of the CDR3 is TGTGCCAGCTTTGGGGCCCCGGGGGCCGGGGGAGCTTTCTTT. Translation: CASFGAPGAGGAFF.

The chain is built from TRBV20-1 and TRBJ2-3; D uncertain. The CDR3 has 14 residues. V was shortened by 6 bases and J by 1 base, with 14 bases between the two germline ends. Germline CDR1 DFQATT, CDR2 SNEGSKA (reference sequence). The CDR3 DNA reads TGCAGTGCCCCTGCTGCTGGGGGCACAGATACGCAGTATTTT. Protein: CSAPAAGGTDTQYF.

The rearrangement uses TRBV12-3 or TRBV12-4 and TRBJ1-4; perhaps TRBD1 as D (5 bases). The ends were cut back, 3 bases at V and 5 bases at J, with 10 bases in the middle. This CDR3 region has 14 residues. The CDR3 protein is CASSLGTQNEKLFF. The DNA for the CDR3 is TGTGCCAGCAGTTTGGGGACTCAAAATGAAAAACTGTTTTTT.

This sequence joins TRBV30 and TRBJ2-5; no clear D. Trimming took off 1 base at V and 5 bases at J, with 5 bases between the two ends. The CDR3 is made up of 11 amino acids. Germline CDR1 and CDR2: GTSNPN and SVGIG (reference sequence). CDR3 sequence (DNA): TGTGCCTGGAGTGCTTGGGAGACCCAGTACTTC. This encodes CAWSAWETQYF.

The chain couples TRBV11-2 to TRBJ2-1; 9 positions agree with TRBD2. CDR3 length: 16 residues. Germline assignment: CDR1 SGHAT and CDR2 FQNNGV. V shed 1 base and J 6 bases; nucleotides not matched to a gene: 7. The chain's CDR3 is CASSLVRAGGGNEQFF. The CDR3 DNA follows: TGTGCCAGCAGCTTAGTCCGAGCGGGAGGCGGCAATGAGCAGTTCTTC.

This chain connects TRBV6-1 to TRBJ1-3; no definite D call. V lost 2 bases and J 2 bases, leaving 7 bases between the germline ends. Per germline, CDR1 MNHNS and CDR2 SASEGT. This CDR3 comprises 14 residues. The CDR3 DNA is TGTGCCAGCAGTGAATCTACCCCTGGAAACACCATATATTTT. Translation: CASSESTPGNTIYF.

The chain uses TRBV6-5 and TRBJ2-7, with 7 nucleotides matching TRBD1. Germline CDR1 and CDR2: MNHEY and SVGAGI. V shed 0 bases and J 6 bases; nucleotides not matched to a gene: 8. There are 15 residues in the CDR3. The CDR3 region is CASSYSGTADGEQYF. In DNA, the CDR3 is TGTGCCAGCAGTTACTCCGGGACAGCCGACGGCGAGCAGTACTTC.

This clonotype has just one count. The chain employs TRBV6-1 and TRBJ2-3, with 9 bases identical to TRBD2. J was trimmed by 5 bases and V by 6 bases; bases with no gene match: 9. Germline CDR1 and CDR2: MNHNS and SASEGT. This CDR3 has 15 amino acids. CDR3 in DNA: TGTGCCAGCAGAAGGGATAGCGGGAGCGAAGATACGCAGTATTTT. Its translation is CASRRDSGSEDTQYF.

This clonotype was picked up one time. The chain employs TRBV6-1 and TRBJ2-7; D perhaps matches TRBD2 (5 bases). This CDR3 is 12 amino acids long. Trimming removed 6 bases at V and 3 bases at J, with 9 bases between. Germline CDR1 is MNHNS and CDR2 is SASEGT. The CDR3 region is CASRTGDYEQYF. The CDR3 coding sequence is TGTGCCAGCAGAACCGGGGACTACGAGCAGTACTTC.

The rearrangement links TRBV4-1 to TRBJ2-1; 8 bases map to TRBD1. CDR3 length: 15 amino acids. With V trimmed by 4 bases and J by 5 bases, 7 bases remained unmatched. Per germline, CDR1 MGHRA and CDR2 YSYEKL. CDR3: CASSRTPTGDNEQFF. In nucleotides, the CDR3 is TGCGCCAGCAGCCGAACCCCGACAGGGGACAATGAGCAGTTCTTC.

The chain uses TRBV6-2 or TRBV6-3 and TRBJ2-1; D is unresolved. The CDR3 spans 12 residues. V was shortened by 6 bases and J by 5 bases, with 8 bases between the two germline ends. The germline gives CDR1 MNHEY, CDR2 SVGEGT. In DNA form, the CDR3 reads TGTGCCAGCAGCGGACGGCACAATGAGCAGTTCTTC. Its protein is CASSGRHNEQFF.

V usage is TRBV7-9 and J usage is TRBJ1-1; perhaps TRBD1 as D (6 bases). CDR1 and CDR2 (germline): SEHNR, FQNEAQ (reference sequence). The CDR3 sequence is 16 residues long. The V end was cut by 0 bases, the J end by 2 bases, with 13 bases between. DNA of the CDR3: TGTGCCAGCAGCTTAGCGCTGGGCAGGGGCAACACTGAAGCTTTCTTT. The encoded protein is CASSLALGRGNTEAFF.

The V gene is TRBV20-1, the J gene TRBJ2-3; D might be TRBD2 (6 bases). V was clipped by 5 bases and J by 4 bases, with 13 bases between them. CDR1 and CDR2 (germline): DFQATT, SNEGSKA (reference sequence). CDR3 length: 13 amino acids. Here the CDR3 DNA reads TGCAGTGCTGGGGTGGGGGGTCCAGATACGCAGTATTTT. Its translation: CSAGVGGPDTQYF.

This clonotype showed up just a few times. The V and J genes are TRBV6-1 and TRBJ1-6; no clear D gene. The CDR3 extends over 16 amino acids. Germline V CDR1 and CDR2: MNHNS, SASEGT. Trimming cost V 6 bases and J 9 bases, with 21 bases left between them. The CDR3 DNA follows: TGTGCCAGCAGGCCCGGGCCGACCGTTTTTCTTTCACCCCTCCACTTT. Translated: CASRPGPTVFLSPLHF.

This clonotype showed up just once. The chain links TRBV7-8 to TRBJ2-1; D is undetermined. The germline CDR1 and CDR2 sequences are SGHVS and FQNEAQ. This CDR3 has 13 residues. Trimming took 1 base from V and 10 from J, leaving 11 bases between them. The CDR3 reads CASSLVLEMEQFF. The CDR3 DNA reads TGTGCCAGCAGCTTAGTTTTGGAAATGGAGCAGTTCTTC.

The CDR3 bases are TGTGCCAGCAGTCCCGACTACGAGCAGTACTTC. This sequence encodes CASSPDYEQYF. The rearrangement uses TRBV12-3 or TRBV12-4 and TRBJ2-7; no clear D gene. The CDR3 spans 11 residues. Trimming took off 5 bases at V and 3 bases at J, with 5 bases between the two ends.

This clonotype was detected a few times. This CDR3 is CASTPGTSNTEAFF. The CDR3 coding sequence is TGTGCCAGCACCCCTGGGACATCGAACACTGAAGCTTTCTTT. This sequence joins TRBV27 and TRBJ1-1; D possibly corresponds to TRBD1 (6 bases). The length of the CDR3 is 14 residues. Germline values: CDR1 MNHEY, CDR2 SMNVEV (reference sequence). Deletions cut 7 bases from V and 1 base from J, with 13 bases between.

This rearrangement joins TRBV20-1 to TRBJ2-5, with 14 bases that match TRBD2. The V gene's germline CDR1 is DFQATT and CDR2 SNEGSKA (reference sequence). The CDR3 extends over 17 amino acids. Germline trimming cut 4 bases from V and 2 bases from J; bases unmatched to any gene: 9. For the CDR3, the DNA is TGCAGTGCTAAGGGAGGGACTAGCGGGGGATTTCAAGAGACCCAGTACTTC. The encoded protein is CSAKGGTSGGFQETQYF.

This rearrangement joins TRBV6-5 to TRBJ1-1; TRBD1 agrees at 7 bases. The trim removed 2 bases at V and 11 bases at J, leaving 11 bases unmatched. From germline, CDR1 is MNHEY and CDR2 SVGAGI. This CDR3 comprises 14 residues. CDR3 region: CASSYDSGAGGAFF. DNA for the CDR3: TGTGCCAGCAGTTACGATTCCGGGGCAGGGGGGGCTTTCTTT.